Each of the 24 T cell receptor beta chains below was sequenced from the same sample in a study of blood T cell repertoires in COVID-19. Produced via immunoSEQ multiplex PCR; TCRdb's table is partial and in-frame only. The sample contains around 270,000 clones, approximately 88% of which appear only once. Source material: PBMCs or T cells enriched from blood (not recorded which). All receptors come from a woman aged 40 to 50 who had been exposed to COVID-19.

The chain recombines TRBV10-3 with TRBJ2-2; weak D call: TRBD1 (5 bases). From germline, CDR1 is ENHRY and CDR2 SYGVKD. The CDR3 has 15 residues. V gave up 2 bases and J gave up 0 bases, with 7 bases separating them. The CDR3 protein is CAISEEQANTGELFF. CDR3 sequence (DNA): TGTGCCATCAGTGAGGAACAGGCGAACACCGGGGAGCTGTTTTTT.

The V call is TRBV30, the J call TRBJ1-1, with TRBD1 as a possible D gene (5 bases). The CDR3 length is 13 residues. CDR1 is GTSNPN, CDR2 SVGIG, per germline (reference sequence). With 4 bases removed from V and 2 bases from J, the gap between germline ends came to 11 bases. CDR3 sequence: CAWTWGLNTEAFF. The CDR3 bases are TGTGCCTGGACCTGGGGCCTAAACACTGAAGCTTTCTTT.

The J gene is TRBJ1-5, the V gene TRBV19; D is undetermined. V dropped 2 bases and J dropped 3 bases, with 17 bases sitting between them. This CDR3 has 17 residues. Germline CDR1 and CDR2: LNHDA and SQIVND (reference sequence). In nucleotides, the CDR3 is TGTGCCAGTAGTATACCGTCCTCCGGGATTTACAATCAGCCCCAGCATTTT. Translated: CASSIPSSGIYNQPQHF.

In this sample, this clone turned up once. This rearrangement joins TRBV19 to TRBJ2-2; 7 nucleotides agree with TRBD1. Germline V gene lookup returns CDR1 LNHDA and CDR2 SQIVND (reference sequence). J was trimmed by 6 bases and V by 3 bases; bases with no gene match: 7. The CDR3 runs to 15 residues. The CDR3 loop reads CASSIARGFSGELFF. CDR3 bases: TGTGCCAGTAGTATCGCCAGGGGGTTTTCCGGGGAGCTGTTTTTT.

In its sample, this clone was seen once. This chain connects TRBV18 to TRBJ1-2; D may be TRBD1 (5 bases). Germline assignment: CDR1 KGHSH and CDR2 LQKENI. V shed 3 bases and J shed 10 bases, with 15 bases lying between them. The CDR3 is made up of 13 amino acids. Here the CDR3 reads CASSPSDNEDYTF. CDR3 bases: TGTGCCAGCTCACCTTCGGACAACGAGGACTACACCTTC.

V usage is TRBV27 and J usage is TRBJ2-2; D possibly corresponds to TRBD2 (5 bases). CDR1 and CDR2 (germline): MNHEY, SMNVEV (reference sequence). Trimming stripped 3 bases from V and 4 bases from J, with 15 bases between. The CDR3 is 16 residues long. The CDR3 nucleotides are TGTGCCAGCAGTTTTTTGACTCGAGGGAGCACCGGGGAGCTGTTTTTT. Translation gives CASSFLTRGSTGELFF.

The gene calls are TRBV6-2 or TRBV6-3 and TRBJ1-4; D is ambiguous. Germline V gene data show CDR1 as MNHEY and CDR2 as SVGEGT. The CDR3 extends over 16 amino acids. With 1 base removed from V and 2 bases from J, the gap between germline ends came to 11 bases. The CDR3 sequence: CASSYFFGGTNEKLFF. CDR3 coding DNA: TGTGCCAGCAGTTACTTTTTCGGAGGGACTAATGAAAAACTGTTTTTT.

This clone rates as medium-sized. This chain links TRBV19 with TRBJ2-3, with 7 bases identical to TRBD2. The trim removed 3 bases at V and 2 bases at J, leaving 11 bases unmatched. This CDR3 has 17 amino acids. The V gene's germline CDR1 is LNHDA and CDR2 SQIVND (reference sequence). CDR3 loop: CASSIYGGGFYTDTQYF. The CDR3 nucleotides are TGTGCCAGTAGTATCTACGGGGGAGGGTTCTACACAGATACGCAGTATTTT.

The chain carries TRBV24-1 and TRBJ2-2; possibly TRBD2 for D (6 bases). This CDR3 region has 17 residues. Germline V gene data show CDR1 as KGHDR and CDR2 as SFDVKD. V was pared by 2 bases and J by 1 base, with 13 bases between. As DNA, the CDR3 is TGTGCCACCAGTGATTATGGAGGGAGAATGAACACCGGGGAGCTGTTTTTT. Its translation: CATSDYGGRMNTGELFF.

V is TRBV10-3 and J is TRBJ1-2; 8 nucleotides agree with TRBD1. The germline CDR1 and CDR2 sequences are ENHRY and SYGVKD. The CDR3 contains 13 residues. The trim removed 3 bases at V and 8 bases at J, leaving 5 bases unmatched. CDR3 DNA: TGTGCCATCAGTGAACCGACAGGGGACGGCTACACCTTC. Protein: CAISEPTGDGYTF.

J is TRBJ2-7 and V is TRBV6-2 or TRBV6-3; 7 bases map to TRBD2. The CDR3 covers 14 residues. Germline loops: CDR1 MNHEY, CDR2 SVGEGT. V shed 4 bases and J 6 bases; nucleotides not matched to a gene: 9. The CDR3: CASSFVAGGTEQYV. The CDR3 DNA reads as TGTGCCAGCAGTTTCGTGGCCGGGGGGACCGAGCAGTACGTC.

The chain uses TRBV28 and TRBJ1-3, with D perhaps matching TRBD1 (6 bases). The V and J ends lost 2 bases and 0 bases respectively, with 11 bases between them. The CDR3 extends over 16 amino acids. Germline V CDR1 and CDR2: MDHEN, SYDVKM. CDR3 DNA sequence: TGTGCCAGCAGTTTAGGGGGCAGGGGCTCTGGAAACACCATATATTTT. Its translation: CASSLGGRGSGNTIYF.

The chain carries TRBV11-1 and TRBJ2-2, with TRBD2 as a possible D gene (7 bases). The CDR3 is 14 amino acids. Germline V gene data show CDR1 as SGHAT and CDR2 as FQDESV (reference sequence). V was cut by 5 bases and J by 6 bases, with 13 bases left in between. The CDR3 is CASSPPGGPGELFF. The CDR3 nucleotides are TGTGCCAGCAGCCCGCCGGGGGGCCCCGGGGAGCTGTTTTTT.

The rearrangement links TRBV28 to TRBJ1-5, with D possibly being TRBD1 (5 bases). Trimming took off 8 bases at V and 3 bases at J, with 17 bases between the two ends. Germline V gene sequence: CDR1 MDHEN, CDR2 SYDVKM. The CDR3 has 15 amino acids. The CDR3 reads CASGGEGSYNQPQHF. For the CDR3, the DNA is TGTGCCAGCGGGGGGGAGGGCTCCTACAATCAGCCCCAGCATTTT.

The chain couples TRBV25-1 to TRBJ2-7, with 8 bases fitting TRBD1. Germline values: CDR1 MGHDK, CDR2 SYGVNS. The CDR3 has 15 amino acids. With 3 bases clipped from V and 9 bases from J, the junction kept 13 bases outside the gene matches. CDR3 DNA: TGTGCCAGCAGTGACCCCAGGACAGGGTGGGTAGCGCAGTACTTC. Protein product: CASSDPRTGWVAQYF.

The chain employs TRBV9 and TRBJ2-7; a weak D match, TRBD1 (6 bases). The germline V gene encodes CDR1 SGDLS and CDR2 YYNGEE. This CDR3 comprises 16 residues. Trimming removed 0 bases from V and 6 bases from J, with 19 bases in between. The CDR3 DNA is TGTGCCAGCAGCGTAGAGGGGCCAGGGGCGGCCTGCGAGCAGTACGTC. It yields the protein CASSVEGPGAACEQYV.

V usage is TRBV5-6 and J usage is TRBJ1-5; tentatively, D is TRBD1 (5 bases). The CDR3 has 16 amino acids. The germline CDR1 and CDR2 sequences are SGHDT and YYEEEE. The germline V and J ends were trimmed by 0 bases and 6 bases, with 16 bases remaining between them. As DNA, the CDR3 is TGTGCCAGCAGCTTGGGAGGCAGGGTATCATTTCAGCCCCAGCATTTT. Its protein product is CASSLGGRVSFQPQHF. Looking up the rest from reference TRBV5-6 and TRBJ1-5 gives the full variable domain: DAGVTQSPTHLIKTRGQQVTLRCSPKSGHDTVSWYQQALGQGPQFIFQYYEEEERQRGNFPDRFSGHQFPNYSSELNVNALLLGDSALYLCASSLGGRVSFQPQHFGDGTRLSIL.

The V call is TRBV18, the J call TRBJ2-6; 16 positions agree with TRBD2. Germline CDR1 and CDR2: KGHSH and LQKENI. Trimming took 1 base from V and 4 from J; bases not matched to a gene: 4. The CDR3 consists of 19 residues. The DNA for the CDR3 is TGTGCCAGCTCACCACTGGGACTAGCGGGAGGGCTGGGGGCCAACGTCCTGACTTTC. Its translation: CASSPLGLAGGLGANVLTF.

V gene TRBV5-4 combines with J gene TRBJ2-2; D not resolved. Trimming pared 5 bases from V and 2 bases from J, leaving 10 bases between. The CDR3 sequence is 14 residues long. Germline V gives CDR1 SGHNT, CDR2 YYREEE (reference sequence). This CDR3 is CASRALRNTGELFF. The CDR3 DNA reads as TGTGCCAGCAGAGCACTAAGAAACACCGGGGAGCTGTTTTTT.

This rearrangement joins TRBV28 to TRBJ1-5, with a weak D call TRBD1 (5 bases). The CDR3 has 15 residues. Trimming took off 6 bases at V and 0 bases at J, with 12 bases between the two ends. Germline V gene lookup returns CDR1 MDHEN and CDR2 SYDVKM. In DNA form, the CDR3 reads TGTGCCAGCAGCCCGACAGCTTATAGCAATCAGCCCCAGCATTTT. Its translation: CASSPTAYSNQPQHF.

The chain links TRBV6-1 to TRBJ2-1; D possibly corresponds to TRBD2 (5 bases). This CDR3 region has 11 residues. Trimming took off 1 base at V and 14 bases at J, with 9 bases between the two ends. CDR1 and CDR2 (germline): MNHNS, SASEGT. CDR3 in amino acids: CASSEGTSKFF. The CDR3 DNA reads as TGTGCCAGCAGTGAAGGTACTAGTAAGTTCTTC.

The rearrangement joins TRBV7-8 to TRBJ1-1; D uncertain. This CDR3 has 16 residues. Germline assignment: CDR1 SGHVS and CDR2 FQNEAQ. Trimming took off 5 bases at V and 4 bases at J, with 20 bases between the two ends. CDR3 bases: TGTGCCAGCAGCCCCCGGGCAGGAGGTATGGGCACTGAAGCTTTCTTT. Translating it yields CASSPRAGGMGTEAFF.

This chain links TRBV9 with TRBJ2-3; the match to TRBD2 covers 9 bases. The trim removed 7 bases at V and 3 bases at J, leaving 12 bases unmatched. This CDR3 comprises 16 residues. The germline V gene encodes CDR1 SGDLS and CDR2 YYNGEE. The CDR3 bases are TGTGCCAGCTCTTTCGGCGGGGGGGCCAAGACAGATACGCAGTATTTT. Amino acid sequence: CASSFGGGAKTDTQYF.

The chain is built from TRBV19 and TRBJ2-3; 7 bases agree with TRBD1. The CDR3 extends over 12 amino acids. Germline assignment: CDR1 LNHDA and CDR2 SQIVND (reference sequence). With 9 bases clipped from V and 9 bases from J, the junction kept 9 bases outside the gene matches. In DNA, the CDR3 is TGTGCCAGCTCCCCCGGGACAGCCACGCAGTATTTT. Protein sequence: CASSPGTATQYF.